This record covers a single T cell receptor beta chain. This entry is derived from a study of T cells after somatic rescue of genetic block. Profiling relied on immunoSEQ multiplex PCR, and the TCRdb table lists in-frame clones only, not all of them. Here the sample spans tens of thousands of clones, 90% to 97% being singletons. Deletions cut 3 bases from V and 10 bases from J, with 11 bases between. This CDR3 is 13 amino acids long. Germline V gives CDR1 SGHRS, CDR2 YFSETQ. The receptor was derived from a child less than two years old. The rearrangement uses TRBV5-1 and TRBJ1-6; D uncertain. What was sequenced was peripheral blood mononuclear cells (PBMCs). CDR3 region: CASSWEGTSPLHF. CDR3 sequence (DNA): TGCGCCAGCAGCTGGGAGGGTACATCACCCCTCCACTTT.